This T cell receptor beta chain comes out of a study of T cell repertoires in cytomegalovirus infection. Looking at the study overall: The study used recently identified HLA-C-restricted and well-studied HLA-B-restricted CMV epitopes. TCR beta signatures that were public indicated CMV infection and matching HLA type. Points from the study as a whole: The cumulative frequency of public TCR beta families identified carriers of CMV plus the relevant HLA. HLA-C-restricted CMV clonotypes gave the most frequent clonotype in two of eight donors.

V lost 2 bases and J 3 bases, leaving 8 bases between the germline ends. The CDR3 contains 14 residues. Germline V gene data show CDR1 as SNHLY and CDR2 as FYNNEI. As concerns this clonotype: What it recognizes is unknown.

TCRdb ran MiXCR on the reads and lists one entry per CDR3 protein. The sample lists 550,000 to 850,000 distinct CDR3 sequences; 33% were seen once. This TCR was recovered from a human donor in good health (CMV status not recorded). Some clones in this sample may be carry-over from other donors' samples. This rearrangement joins TRBV2 to TRBJ1-5; D is possibly TRBD1 (6 bases). Sequencing used cultured PBMCs, obtained from culture after CMV antigen stimulation. The CDR3 sequence: CASSERTANQPQHF. The CDR3 region has the DNA TGTGCCAGCAGTGAAAGGACAGCCAATCAGCCCCAGCATTTT.